There are many counts of the clone carrying this T cell receptor beta chain. Its target is unknown. TCRdb passed the 5' RACE reads through MiXCR, listing each CDR3 protein once. The table includes about 62,000 distinct CDR3 sequences, more than 4% detected once. The germline V gene has CDR1 DFQATT and CDR2 SNEGSKA (reference sequence). The CDR3 has 12 residues. V gave up 0 bases and J gave up 3 bases, with 5 bases separating them. This specimen comes from a study of neurological immune-mediated disorders. Findings and caveats of the study: Subjects shared no identical expanded-clone CDR3 amino acid sequences, suggesting private TCR-beta repertoires in all groups.

The sequenced material came from PBMCs. The sequence came from a woman between 50 and 59 years old with multiple sclerosis. This chain uses TRBV20-1 with TRBJ1-1; unclear D gene. CDR3 residues: CSARDMYTEAFF. The CDR3 DNA reads as TGCAGTGCTAGAGATATGTACACTGAAGCTTTCTTT.